This T cell receptor beta chain emerged from a study of blood T cells in healthy people across ages. At least 6 micrograms of total RNA were extracted per sample. CDR3 length: 14 amino acids. The J segment lost 2 bases and the V segment lost 7 bases, leaving 6 bases of the junction unmatched. Germline V gene lookup returns CDR1 MNHEY and CDR2 SVGEGT. The authors ran a second PCR of 7 to 11 cycles using a sample-barcoded 5' primer and a J-beta primer mix. No fewer than 3 million CDR3-containing paired-end reads came from each sample. TCRdb re-called the 5' RACE reads through MiXCR, storing one row per CDR3 protein. This table has approximately 2,000,000 distinct CDR3 sequences, about two fifths appearing once. This clonotype was found a few times. What it recognizes is unknown. Study findings and constraints: Because donor CMV status was unknown, expanded clonotype changes were possibly confounded.

Sequencing input: blood. The chain links TRBV6-2 or TRBV6-3 to TRBJ2-7; 9 nucleotides match TRBD2. The receptor was isolated from a human donor in good health. The CDR3 bases are TGTGCCAGCAATGAGCGGGGGGCTACCTACGAGCAGTACTTC. Residues: CASNERGATYEQYF.